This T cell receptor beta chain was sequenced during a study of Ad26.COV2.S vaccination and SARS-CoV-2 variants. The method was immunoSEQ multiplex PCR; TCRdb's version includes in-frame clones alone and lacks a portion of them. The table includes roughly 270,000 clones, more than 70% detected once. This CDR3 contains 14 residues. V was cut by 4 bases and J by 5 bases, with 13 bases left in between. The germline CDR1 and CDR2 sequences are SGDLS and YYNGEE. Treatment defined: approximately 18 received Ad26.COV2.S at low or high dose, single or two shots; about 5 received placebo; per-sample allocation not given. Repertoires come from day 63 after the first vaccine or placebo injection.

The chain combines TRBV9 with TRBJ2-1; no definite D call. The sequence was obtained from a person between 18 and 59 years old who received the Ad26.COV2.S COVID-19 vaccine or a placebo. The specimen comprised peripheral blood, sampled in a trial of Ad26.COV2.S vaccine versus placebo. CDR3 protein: CASSPQVGNNEQFF. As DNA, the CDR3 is TGTGCCAGCAGCCCCCAAGTGGGGAACAATGAGCAGTTCTTC.